These 7 T cell receptor beta chains share one sample of origin, sequenced in a study of shared clonotypes between healthy human individuals. Sequencing was performed with immunoSEQ multiplex PCR; in TCRdb, only in-frame clones are kept and a portion is missing. The repertoire consists of approximately 500,000 clones, with about 95% occurring once and the leading ten covering 0.06%. The sample comprised naive CD4+ T cells sorted from blood. The subset denotes: CD45RA+ positively selected. All receptors derive from a woman aged 30 to 39 in good health.

V gene TRBV6-1 combines with J gene TRBJ1-3; D gene unclear. V was cut by 4 bases and J by 4 bases, with 17 bases left in between. Germline V CDR1 and CDR2: MNHNS, SASEGT. The CDR3 loop spans 16 amino acids. CDR3 sequence (DNA): TGTGCCAGCAGTGCTTATTCGGACCTGACCGGAAACACCATATATTTT. Translation: CASSAYSDLTGNTIYF.

This clone was detected only once. The V and J genes are TRBV6-6 and TRBJ2-7, with a possible D match to TRBD2 (5 bases). This CDR3 contains 14 residues. Germline CDR1 MNHNY, CDR2 SVGAGI (reference sequence). Trimming removed 4 bases at V and 3 bases at J, with 13 bases between. Here the CDR3 reads CASSWLGIDYEQYF. The CDR3 coding sequence is TGTGCCAGCAGTTGGCTCGGGATAGACTACGAGCAGTACTTC.

V and J are TRBV4-1 and TRBJ1-3, with 9 bases matching TRBD1. The V gene end was trimmed by 2 bases and the J gene end by 0 bases; junction bases not matched to a gene: 8. This CDR3 comprises 18 residues. Looked up from germline, CDR1 is MGHRA and CDR2 is YSYEKL. CDR3 region: CASSQRDRGFLSGNTIYF. The CDR3 DNA follows: TGCGCCAGCAGCCAACGAGACAGGGGGTTCCTCTCTGGAAACACCATATATTTT.

This clone was seen only once. This sequence joins TRBV7-2 and TRBJ2-2; D uncertain. The germline V gene encodes CDR1 SGHTA and CDR2 FQGNSA. V lost 3 bases to trimming and J lost 4 bases, with 9 bases between them. This CDR3 spans 14 amino acids. CDR3 sequence: CASSLVAGTGELFF. The CDR3 DNA is TGTGCCAGCAGCTTGGTTGCAGGCACCGGGGAGCTGTTTTTT. Together with reference TRBV7-2 and TRBJ2-2, the CDR3 gives the full variable domain: GAGVSQSPSNKVTEKGKDVELRCDPISGHTALYWYRQSLGQGLEFLIYFQGNSAPDKSGLPSDRFSAERTGGSVSTLTIQRTQQEDSAVYLCASSLVAGTGELFFGEGSRLTVL.

This clone was counted once. The rearrangement links TRBV19 to TRBJ2-7; TRBD2 aligns across 10 bases. V trimming: 5 bases; J trimming: 6 bases; junction bases outside the gene matches: 4. The CDR3 sequence is 13 residues long. Germline V gives CDR1 LNHDA, CDR2 SQIVND (reference sequence). CDR3 in DNA: TGTGCCAGTAGTCTAGCGGGAGTAGGCGAGCAGTACTTC. It translates to CASSLAGVGEQYF. Complete variable domain (other parts from reference TRBV19 and TRBJ2-7): DGGITQSPKYLFRKEGQNVTLSCEQNLNHDAMYWYRQDPGQGLRLIYYSQIVNDFQKGDIAEGYSVSREKKESFPLTVTSAQKNPTAFYLCASSLAGVGEQYFGPGTRLTVT.

The V and J genes are TRBV7-2 and TRBJ1-2; D gene ambiguous. Trimming cost V 5 bases and J 6 bases, with 13 bases left between them. Germline V gives CDR1 SGHTA, CDR2 FQGNSA. The CDR3 length is 13 residues. In nucleotides, the CDR3 is TGTGCCAGCAGCGTAGGAAGGACGGATGGCTACACCTTC. It translates to CASSVGRTDGYTF.

This clone was detected once. The V gene is TRBV28, the J gene TRBJ2-6; 8 bases fit TRBD2. Per germline, CDR1 MDHEN and CDR2 SYDVKM. With 5 bases clipped from V and 8 bases from J, the junction kept 5 bases outside the gene matches. The CDR3 sequence is 14 residues long. The CDR3 protein is CASSPGGGTNVLTF. The CDR3 nucleotides read TGTGCCAGCAGTCCGGGCGGGGGGACCAACGTCCTGACTTTC.